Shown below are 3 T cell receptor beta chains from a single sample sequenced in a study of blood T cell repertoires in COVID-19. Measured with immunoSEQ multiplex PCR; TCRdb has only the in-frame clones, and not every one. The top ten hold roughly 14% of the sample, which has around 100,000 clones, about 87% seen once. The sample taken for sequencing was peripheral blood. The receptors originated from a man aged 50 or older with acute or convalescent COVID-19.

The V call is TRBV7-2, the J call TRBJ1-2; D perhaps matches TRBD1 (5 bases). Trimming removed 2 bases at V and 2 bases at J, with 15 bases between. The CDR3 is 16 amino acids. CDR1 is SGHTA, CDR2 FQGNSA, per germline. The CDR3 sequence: CASSLRLGGSNYGYTF. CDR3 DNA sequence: TGTGCCAGCAGCTTACGACTCGGGGGAAGCAACTATGGCTACACCTTC. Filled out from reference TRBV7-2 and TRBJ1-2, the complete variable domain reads GAGVSQSPSNKVTEKGKDVELRCDPISGHTALYWYRQSLGQGLEFLIYFQGNSAPDKSGLPSDRFSAERTGGSVSTLTIQRTQQEDSAVYLCASSLRLGGSNYGYTFGSGTRLTVV.

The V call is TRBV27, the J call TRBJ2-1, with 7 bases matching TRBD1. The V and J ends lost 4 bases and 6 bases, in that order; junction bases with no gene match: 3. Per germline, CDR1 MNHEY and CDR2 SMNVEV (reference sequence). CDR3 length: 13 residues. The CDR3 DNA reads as TGTGCCAGCAGTTCAGGGGGACCCAATGAGCAGTTCTTC. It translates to CASSSGGPNEQFF.

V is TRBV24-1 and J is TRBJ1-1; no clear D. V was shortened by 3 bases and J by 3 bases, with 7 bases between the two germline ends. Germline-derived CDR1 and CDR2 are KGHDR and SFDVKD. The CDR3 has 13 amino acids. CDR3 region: CATSDRGYTEAFF. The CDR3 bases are TGTGCCACCAGTGATCGCGGATACACTGAAGCTTTCTTT.